Reported below is one T cell receptor beta chain. Its antigen is unknown. This sample is drawn from a study of radiotherapy plus CTLA-4 blockade in lung cancer. Study overall: Among patients, 15% to 20% showed objective responses, and around 30% had disease control.

Focal radiation plus CTLA-4 blockade with ipilimumab was given to patients with chemo-refractory metastatic non-small-cell lung cancer. Overall study findings and caveats: Response, reportedly, was best predicted by interferon-beta along with early blood T cell clone dynamics. After treatment with radiotherapy plus ipilimumab, TCR clones that came from the tumor expanded in blood.

CDR3 length: 16 amino acids. Looked up from germline, CDR1 is SEHNR and CDR2 is FQNEAQ (reference sequence). J lost 5 bases, V lost 5 bases, and 9 bases had no gene match. This table comes from immunoSEQ multiplex PCR, and its TCRdb copy is limited to in-frame clones, with some not included. Among approximately 82,000 clones listed, under 85% were seen once. The sequence was collected from a human donor with non-small cell lung cancer that progressed on radiotherapy plus ipilimumab. Source: peripheral blood, taken from a patient treated with radiotherapy plus ipilimumab. The chain links TRBV7-9 to TRBJ1-6; 7 bases line up with TRBD1. The CDR3 region is CASSPSDRANNSPLHF. The CDR3 coding sequence is TGTGCCAGCAGCCCTTCCGACAGGGCCAATAATTCACCCCTCCACTTT.